The T cell receptor (beta chain) described here comes from a study of T cell responses to AZD1222 COVID-19 vaccine. Study-wide findings and caveats: Researchers report vaccine-associated CD4 TCRs spanning spike, with dominance at 160-218 and 743-854.

The germline V gene encodes CDR1 LNHDA and CDR2 SQIVND (reference sequence). The V segment lost 8 bases and the J segment 5 bases; nucleotides outside the gene matches: 4. The CDR3 covers 14 residues. A single count supports this clone. The antigen is undetermined. Sequenced by immunoSEQ multiplex PCR; TCRdb stores in-frame clones only, minus some. Of more than 100,000 clones listed, roughly 89% are singletons. This TCR came from an adult in good health. V is TRBV19 and J is TRBJ2-3; 13 bases map to TRBD2. The specimen comprised peripheral blood, sampled on day 0 of AZD1222 vaccination. In DNA form, the CDR3 reads TGTGCCAGTCGACTAGCGGGGGGCCTAGATACGCAGTATTTT. Its translation is CASRLAGGLDTQYF.